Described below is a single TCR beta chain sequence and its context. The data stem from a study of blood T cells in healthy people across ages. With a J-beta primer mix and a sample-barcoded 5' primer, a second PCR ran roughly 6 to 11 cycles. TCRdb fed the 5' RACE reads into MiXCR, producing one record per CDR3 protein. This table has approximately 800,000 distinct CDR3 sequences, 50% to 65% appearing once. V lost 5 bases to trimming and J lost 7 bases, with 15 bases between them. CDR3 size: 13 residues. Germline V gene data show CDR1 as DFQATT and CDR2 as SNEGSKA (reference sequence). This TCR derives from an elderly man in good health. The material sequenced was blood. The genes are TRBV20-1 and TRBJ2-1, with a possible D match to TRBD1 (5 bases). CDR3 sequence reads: CSAVRQLVNEQFF. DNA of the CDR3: TGCAGTGCTGTCAGACAGCTTGTTAATGAGCAGTTCTTC.